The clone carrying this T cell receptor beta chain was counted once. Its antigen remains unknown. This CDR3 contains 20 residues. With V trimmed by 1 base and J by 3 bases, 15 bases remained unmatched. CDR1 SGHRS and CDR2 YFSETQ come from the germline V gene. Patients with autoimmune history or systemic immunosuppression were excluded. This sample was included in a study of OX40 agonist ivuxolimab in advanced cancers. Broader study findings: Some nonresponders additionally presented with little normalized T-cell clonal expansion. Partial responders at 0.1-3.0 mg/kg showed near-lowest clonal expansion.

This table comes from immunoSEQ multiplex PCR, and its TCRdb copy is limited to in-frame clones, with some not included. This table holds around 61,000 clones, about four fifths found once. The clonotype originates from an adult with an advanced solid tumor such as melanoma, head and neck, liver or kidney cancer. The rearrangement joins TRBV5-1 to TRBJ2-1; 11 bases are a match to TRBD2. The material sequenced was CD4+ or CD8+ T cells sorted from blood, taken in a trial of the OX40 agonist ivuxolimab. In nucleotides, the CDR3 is TGCGCCAGCAGCTTGCAGCCCCTAGGCTTGACTAGCGGGAACTACAATGAGCAGTTCTTC. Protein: CASSLQPLGLTSGNYNEQFF.